The following is a T cell receptor beta chain sequence with its context. Antigen specificity is unknown. Splitting of each subset's genomic DNA was done evenly across several immunoSEQ plates. TCRdb keeps only in-frame clones here, not all; method: immunoSEQ multiplex PCR. The data show 2 million to 2.5 million clones, 90% to 97% seen once. This entry is derived from a study of shared clonotypes between healthy human individuals. Regarding the study as a whole: Despite large depth, rarefaction showed incomplete sorted-subset sequencing.

V lost 8 bases and J lost 7; bases outside the gene matches: 3. CDR3 length equals 14 residues. Germline CDR1 is WSHSY and CDR2 is SAAADI. Material: naive CD4+ T cells sorted from blood. Subset denoted: CD45RA+ positively selected. This clonotype originated in a man younger than 30 in good health. V is TRBV10-2 and J is TRBJ2-1; 15 bases are shared with TRBD2. CDR3: CASLGLAGGNEQFF. CDR3 DNA: TGCGCCAGCCTCGGACTAGCGGGGGGGAATGAGCAGTTCTTC.